The rows below give T cell receptor beta chains drawn from one sample of a study of blood T cell repertoires in COVID-19. Some clones are missing from TCRdb's copy, which holds only in-frame ones; the method was immunoSEQ multiplex PCR. The sample lists 35,000 to 55,000 clones; 90% were seen once. What was sequenced was peripheral blood. These receptors originate from a man aged 50 to 60 with active COVID-19. The conserved cysteine and the conserved F or W are not part of the CDR3 here. Fields, in order: J gene, V gene, CDR3 protein.

TRBJ2-4	TRBV6-1	ASSEAASGGANLAKNIQY
TRBJ2-7	TRBV10-3	ATRTGRSYEQY
TRBJ1-2	TRBV7-2	ASSLDLAGYGYT
TRBJ2-7	TRBV6-5	ASGAGTGNSYEQY
TRBJ2-5	TRBV15	ATSRGLQGGDQETQY
TRBJ1-1	TRBV6-2/TRBV6-3	ASSSRENTEAF
TRBJ2-2	TRBV5-1	ASSLGGTGTLPGELF
TRBJ1-4	TRBV18	ASSSMGRSEKLF
TRBJ2-3	TRBV5-4	ASSFSKAGGGDTQY
TRBJ2-3	TRBV27	ASSLTPVSSGGGGTDTQY
TRBJ1-1	TRBV4-3	ASSQSGTGVFNTEAF
TRBJ2-3	TRBV7-8	ASSPDRGLAGSTDTQY
TRBJ1-6	TRBV2	ASSSTGTAYNSPLH